Included here is one TCR beta chain sequence, with context. This record belongs to a study of high-grade serous ovarian cancer treatment subgroups. The tumor samples were collected prior to definitive surgery or chemotherapy. This CDR3 region has 13 residues. V was trimmed by 4 bases and J by 4 bases, leaving 8 bases between them. Looked up from germline, CDR1 is SNHLY and CDR2 is FYNNEI. Clones were read by immunoSEQ multiplex PCR, and TCRdb kept only the in-frame ones, dropping some. Among roughly 15,000 clones, roughly nine tenths were seen once, and the ten largest hold 5.5% to 7.5%. The chain uses TRBV2 and TRBJ2-1, with D perhaps TRBD1 (6 bases). This receptor was identified in a human donor with high-grade serous ovarian cancer. Sample: tumor tissue. This CDR3 is CASSVGQYNEQFF. CDR3 DNA: TGTGCCAGCAGTGTAGGACAGTACAATGAGCAGTTCTTC.